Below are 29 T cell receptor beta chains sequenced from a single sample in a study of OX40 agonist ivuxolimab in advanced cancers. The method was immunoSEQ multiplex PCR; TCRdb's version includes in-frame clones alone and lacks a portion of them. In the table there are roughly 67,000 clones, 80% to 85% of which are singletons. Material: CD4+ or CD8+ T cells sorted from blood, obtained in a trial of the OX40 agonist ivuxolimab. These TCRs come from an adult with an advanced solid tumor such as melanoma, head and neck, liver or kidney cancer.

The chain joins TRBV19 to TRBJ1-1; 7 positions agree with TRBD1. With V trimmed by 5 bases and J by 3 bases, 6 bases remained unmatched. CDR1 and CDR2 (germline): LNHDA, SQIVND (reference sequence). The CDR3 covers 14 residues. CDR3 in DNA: TGTGCCAGTAGTCCCCTCGACAGGGACACTGAAGCTTTCTTT. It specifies CASSPLDRDTEAFF.

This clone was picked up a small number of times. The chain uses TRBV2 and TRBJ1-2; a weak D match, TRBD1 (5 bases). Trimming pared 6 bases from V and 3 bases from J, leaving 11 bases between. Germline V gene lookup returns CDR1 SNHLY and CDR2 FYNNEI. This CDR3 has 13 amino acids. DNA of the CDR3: TGTGCCAGCAGGGCTGACAGTTACTATGGCTACACCTTC. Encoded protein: CASRADSYYGYTF.

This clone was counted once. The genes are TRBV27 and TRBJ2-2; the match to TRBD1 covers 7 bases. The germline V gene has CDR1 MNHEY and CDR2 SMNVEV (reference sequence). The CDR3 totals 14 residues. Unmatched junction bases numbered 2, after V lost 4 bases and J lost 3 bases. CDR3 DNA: TGTGCCAGCAGTTGGACAGGACACACCGGGGAGCTGTTTTTT. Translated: CASSWTGHTGELFF.

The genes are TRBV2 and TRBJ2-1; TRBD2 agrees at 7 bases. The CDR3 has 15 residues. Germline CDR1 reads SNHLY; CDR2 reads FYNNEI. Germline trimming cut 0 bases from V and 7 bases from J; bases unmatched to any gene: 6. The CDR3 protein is CASSEALGGGNEQFF. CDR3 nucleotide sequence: TGTGCCAGCAGTGAAGCGCTTGGCGGGGGAAATGAGCAGTTCTTC.

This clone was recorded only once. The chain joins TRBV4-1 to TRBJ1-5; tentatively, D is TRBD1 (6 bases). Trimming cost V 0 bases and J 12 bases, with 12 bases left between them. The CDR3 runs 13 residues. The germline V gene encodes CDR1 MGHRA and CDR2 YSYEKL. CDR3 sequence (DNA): TGCGCCAGCAGCCAAGAATGGGGGGGGCTCCAGCATTTT. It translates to CASSQEWGGLQHF.

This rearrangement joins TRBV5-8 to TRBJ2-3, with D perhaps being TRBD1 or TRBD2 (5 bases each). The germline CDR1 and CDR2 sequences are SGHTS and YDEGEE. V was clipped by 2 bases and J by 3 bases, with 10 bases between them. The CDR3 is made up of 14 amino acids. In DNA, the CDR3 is TGTGCCAGCAGCTTACCCGGGACGACAGATACGCAGTATTTT. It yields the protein CASSLPGTTDTQYF.

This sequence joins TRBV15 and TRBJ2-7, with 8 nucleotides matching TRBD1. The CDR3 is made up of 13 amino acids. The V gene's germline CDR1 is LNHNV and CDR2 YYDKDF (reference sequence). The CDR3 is CAMKTGGCIEQYV. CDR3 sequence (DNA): TGTGCTATGAAAACAGGGGGATGTATCGAGCAGTACGTC.

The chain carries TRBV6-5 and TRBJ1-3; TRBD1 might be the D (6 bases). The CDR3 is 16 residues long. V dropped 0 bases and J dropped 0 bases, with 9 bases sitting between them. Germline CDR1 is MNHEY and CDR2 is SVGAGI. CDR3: CASSYSTQGSGNTIYF. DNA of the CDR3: TGTGCCAGCAGTTACTCTACACAGGGCTCTGGAAACACCATATATTTT.

The CDR3 spells CASRPPQGAYGYTF. The CDR3 DNA is TGTGCCAGCCGCCCTCCGCAGGGAGCCTATGGCTACACCTTC. The chain carries TRBV6-5 and TRBJ1-2; D may be TRBD1 (5 bases). CDR3 length: 14 residues. In germline, CDR1 is MNHEY, CDR2 SVGAGI. Trimming removed 8 bases from V and 4 bases from J, with 17 bases in between.

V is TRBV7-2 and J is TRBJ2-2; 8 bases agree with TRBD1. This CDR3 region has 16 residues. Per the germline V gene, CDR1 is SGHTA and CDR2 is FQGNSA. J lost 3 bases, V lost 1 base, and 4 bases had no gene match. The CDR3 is CASSLGAGGYTGELFF. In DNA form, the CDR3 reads TGTGCCAGCAGCTTAGGGGCAGGGGGCTACACCGGGGAGCTGTTTTTT. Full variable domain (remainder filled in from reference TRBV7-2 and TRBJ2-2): GAGVSQSPSNKVTEKGKDVELRCDPISGHTALYWYRQSLGQGLEFLIYFQGNSAPDKSGLPSDRFSAERTGGSVSTLTIQRTQQEDSAVYLCASSLGAGGYTGELFFGEGSRLTVL.

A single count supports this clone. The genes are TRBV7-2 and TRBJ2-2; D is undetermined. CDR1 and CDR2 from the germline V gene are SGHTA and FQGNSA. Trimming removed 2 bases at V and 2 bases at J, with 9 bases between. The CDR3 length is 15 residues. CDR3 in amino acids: CASSLISTNTGELFF. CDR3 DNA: TGTGCCAGCAGCTTAATCAGCACTAACACCGGGGAGCTGTTTTTT.

The CDR3 sequence: CASSRRDRAVQETQYF. The CDR3 DNA follows: TGTGCCAGCAGCCGAAGGGACAGGGCCGTTCAAGAGACCCAGTACTTC. The chain links TRBV13 to TRBJ2-5, with 9 bases aligning to TRBD1. Looked up from germline, CDR1 is PRHDT and CDR2 is FYEKMQ (reference sequence). This CDR3 has 16 residues. Losses at the gene ends were 5 bases for V and 2 bases for J; bases not matched to a gene: 9.

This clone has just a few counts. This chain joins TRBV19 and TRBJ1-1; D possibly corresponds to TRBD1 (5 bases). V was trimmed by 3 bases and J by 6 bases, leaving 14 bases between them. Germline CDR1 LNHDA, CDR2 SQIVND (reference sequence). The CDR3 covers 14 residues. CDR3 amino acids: CASSIAGVAAEAFF. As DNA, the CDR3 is TGTGCCAGTAGTATCGCGGGGGTCGCCGCTGAAGCTTTCTTT.

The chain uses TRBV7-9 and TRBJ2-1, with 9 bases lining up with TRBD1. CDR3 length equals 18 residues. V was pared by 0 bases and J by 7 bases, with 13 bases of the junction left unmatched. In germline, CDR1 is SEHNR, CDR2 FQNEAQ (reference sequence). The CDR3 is CASSLALPGQGIGNEQFF. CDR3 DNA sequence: TGTGCCAGCAGCTTAGCCCTCCCGGGACAGGGAATTGGGAATGAGCAGTTCTTC.

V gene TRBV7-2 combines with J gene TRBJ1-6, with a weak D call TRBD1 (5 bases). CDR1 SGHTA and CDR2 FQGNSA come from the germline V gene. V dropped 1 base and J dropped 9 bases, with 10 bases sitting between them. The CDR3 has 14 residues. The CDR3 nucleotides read TGTGCCAGCAGCTTAGGGGGCCAAGGTTCACCCCTCCACTTT. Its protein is CASSLGGQGSPLHF.

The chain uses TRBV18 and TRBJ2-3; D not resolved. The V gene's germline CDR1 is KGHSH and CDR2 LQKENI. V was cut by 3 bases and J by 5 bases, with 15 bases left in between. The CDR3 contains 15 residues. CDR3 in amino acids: CASSPVVRLKDTQYF. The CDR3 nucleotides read TGTGCCAGCTCACCGGTAGTACGGTTAAAAGATACGCAGTATTTT.

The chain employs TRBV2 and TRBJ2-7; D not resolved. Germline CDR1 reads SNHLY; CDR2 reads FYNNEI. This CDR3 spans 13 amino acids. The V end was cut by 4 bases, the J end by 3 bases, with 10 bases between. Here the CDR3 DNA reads TGTGCCAGCAGTGGGATAGACAACTACGAGCAGTACGTC. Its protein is CASSGIDNYEQYV.

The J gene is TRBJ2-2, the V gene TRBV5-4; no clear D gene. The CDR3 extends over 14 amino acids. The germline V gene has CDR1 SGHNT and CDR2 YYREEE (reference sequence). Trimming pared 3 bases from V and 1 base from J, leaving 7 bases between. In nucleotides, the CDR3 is TGTGCCAGCAGCTGGTCGGGGAACACCGGGGAGCTGTTTTTT. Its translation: CASSWSGNTGELFF.

This CDR3 is CASSILRGNEETQYF. DNA of the CDR3: TGTGCCAGTAGTATTCTTCGGGGGAACGAAGAGACCCAGTACTTC. The chain employs TRBV19 and TRBJ2-5, with a tentative D call TRBD2 (6 bases). V lost 3 bases and J 3 bases, leaving 14 bases between the germline ends. The V gene's germline CDR1 is LNHDA and CDR2 SQIVND (reference sequence). The CDR3 runs to 15 residues.

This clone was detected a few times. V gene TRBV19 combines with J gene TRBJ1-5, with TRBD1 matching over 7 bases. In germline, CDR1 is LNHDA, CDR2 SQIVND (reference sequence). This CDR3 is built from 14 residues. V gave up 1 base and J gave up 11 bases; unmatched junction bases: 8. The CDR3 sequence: CASSIVLTGKTQHF. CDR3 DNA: TGTGCCAGTAGTATAGTATTGACAGGGAAAACCCAGCATTTT.

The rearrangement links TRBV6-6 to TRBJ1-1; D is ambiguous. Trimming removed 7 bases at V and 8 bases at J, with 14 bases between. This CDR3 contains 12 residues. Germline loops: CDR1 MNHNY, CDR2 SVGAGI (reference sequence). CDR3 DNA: TGTGCCAGCACTCAGAAAGGCCCCGAAGCTTTCTTT. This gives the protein CASTQKGPEAFF.

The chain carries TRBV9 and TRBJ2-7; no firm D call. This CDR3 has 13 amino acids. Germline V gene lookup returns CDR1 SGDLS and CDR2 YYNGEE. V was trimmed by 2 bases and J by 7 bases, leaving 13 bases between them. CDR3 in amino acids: CASSVQDSTEQYF. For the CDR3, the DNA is TGTGCCAGCAGCGTCCAGGATTCTACGGAGCAGTACTTC.

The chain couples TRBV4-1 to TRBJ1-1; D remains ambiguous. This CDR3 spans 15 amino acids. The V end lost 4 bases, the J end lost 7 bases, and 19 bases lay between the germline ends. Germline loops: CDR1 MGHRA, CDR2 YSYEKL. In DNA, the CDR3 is TGCGCCAGCAGCCGCTGGGCCGACACTGACGGTGAAGCTTTCTTT. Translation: CASSRWADTDGEAFF.

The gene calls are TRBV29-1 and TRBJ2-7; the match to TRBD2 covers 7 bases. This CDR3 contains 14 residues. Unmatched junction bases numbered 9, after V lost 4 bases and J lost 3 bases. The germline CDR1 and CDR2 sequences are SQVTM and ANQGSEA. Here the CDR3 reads CSVGFGTTLYEQYF. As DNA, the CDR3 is TGCAGCGTTGGCTTCGGGACTACCCTCTACGAGCAGTACTTC.

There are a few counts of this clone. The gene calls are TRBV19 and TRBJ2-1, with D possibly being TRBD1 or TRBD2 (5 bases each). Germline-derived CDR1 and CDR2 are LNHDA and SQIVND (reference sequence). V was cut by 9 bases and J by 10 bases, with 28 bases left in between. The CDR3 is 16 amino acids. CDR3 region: CASSAGRDRRFKEQFF. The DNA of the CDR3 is TGTGCCAGCAGCGCCGGCCGGGACCGACGGTTCAAGGAGCAGTTCTTC.

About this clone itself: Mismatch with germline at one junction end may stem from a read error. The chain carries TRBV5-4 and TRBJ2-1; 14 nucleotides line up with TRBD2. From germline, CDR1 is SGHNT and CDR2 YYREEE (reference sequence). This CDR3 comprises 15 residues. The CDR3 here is CAGSQTSGRGSEQFF. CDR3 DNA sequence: TGTGCCGGCAGCCAGACTAGCGGGAGGGGGAGTGAGCAGTTCTTC.

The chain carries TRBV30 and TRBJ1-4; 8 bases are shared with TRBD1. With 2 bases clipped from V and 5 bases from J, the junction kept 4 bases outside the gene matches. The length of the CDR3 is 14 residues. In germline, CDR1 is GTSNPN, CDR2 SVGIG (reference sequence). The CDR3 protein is CAWSLRDRNEKLFF. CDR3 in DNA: TGTGCCTGGAGTTTGAGGGACAGGAATGAAAAACTGTTTTTT.

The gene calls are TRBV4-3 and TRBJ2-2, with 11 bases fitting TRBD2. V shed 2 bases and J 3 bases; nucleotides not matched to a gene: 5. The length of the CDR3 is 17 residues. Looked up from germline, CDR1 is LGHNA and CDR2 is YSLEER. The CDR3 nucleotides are TGCGCCAGCAGCCAATCGATACTAGCGGGGGACACCGGGGAGCTGTTTTTT. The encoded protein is CASSQSILAGDTGELFF.

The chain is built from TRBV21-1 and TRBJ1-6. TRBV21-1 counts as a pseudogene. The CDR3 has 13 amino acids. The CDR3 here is CASSKAFGFLLHF. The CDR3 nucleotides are TGTGCCAGCAGCAAAGCGTTCGGGTTCCTCCTCCACTTT.